This T cell receptor beta chain stems from a study of blood T cell repertoires in COVID-19. Per the authors' pipeline: Amplifying reference gene primers gave estimates of nucleated cell counts. TCRdb's table, derived via immunoSEQ multiplex PCR, lists solely in-frame clones and lacks some. Clone size and V and J calls were adopted from that table, with D and trimming inferred from the DNA. The sample holds 80,000 to 100,000 clones; roughly nine tenths are singletons and the top ten take 1.5%. V shed 3 bases, J shed 6 bases, and the junction held 6 bases outside the gene matches. The CDR3 has 16 residues. Germline V CDR1 and CDR2: SGDLS, YYNGEE.

The clonotype comes from a human donor with active COVID-19. The donor label of this sample is uncertain. The V gene is TRBV9, the J gene TRBJ2-2; TRBD2 aligns across 12 bases. The specimen sequenced was peripheral blood. CDR3 sequence reads: CASSASSGGGSGELFF. The DNA for the CDR3 is TGTGCCAGCAGCGCCTCTAGCGGGGGGGGCTCCGGGGAGCTGTTTTTT.